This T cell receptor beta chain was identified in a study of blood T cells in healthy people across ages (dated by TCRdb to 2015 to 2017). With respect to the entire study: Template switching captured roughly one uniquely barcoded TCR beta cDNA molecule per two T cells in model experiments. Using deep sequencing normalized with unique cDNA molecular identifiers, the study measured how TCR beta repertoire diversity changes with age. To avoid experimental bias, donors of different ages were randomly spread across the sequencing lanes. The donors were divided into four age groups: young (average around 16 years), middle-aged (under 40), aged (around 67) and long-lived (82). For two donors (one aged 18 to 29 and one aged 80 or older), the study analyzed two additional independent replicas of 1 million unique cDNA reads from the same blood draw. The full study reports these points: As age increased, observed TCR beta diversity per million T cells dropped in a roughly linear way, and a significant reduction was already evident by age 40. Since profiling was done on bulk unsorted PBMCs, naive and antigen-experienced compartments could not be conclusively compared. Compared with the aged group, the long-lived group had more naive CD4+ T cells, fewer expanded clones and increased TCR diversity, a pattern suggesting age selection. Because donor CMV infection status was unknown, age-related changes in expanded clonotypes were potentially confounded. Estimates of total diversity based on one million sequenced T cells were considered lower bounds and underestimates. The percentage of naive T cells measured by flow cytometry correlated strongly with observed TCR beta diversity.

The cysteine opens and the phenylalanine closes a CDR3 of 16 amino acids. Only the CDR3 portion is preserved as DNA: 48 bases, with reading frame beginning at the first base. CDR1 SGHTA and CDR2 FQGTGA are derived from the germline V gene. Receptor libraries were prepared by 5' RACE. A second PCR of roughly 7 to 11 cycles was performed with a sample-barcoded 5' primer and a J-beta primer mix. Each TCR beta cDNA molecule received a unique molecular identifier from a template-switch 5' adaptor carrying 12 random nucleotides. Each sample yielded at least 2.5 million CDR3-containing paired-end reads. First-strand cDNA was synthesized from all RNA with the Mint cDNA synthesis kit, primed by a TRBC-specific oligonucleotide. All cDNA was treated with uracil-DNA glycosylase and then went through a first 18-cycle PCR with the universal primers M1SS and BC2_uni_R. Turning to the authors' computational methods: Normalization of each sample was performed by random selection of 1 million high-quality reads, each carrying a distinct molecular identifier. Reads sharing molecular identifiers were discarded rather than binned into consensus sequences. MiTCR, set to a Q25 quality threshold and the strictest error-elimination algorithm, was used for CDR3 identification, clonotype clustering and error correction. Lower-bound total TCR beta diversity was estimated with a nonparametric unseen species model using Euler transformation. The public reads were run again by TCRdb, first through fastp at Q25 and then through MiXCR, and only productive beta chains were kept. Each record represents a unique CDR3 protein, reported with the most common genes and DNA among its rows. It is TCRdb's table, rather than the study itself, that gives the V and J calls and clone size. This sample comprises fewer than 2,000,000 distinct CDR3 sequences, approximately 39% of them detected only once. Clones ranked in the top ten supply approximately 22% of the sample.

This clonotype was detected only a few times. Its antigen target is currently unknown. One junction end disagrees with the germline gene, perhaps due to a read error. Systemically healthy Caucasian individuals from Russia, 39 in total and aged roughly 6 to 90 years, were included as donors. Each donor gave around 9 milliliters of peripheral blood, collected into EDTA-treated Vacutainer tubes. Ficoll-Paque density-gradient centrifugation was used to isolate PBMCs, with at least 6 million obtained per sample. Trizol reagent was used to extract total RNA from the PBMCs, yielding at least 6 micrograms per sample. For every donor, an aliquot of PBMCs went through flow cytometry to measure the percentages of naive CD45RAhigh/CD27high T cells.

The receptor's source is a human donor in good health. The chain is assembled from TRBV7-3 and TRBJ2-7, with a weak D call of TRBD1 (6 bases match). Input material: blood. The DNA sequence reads TGTGCCAGCAGCCTAACCGGGACAAAGGGCGCCTACGAGCAGTACTTC. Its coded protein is CASSLTGTKGAYEQYF. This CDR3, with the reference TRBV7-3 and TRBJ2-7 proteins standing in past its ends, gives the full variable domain GAGVSQTPSNKVTEKGKYVELRCDPISGHTALYWYRQSLGQGPEFLIYFQGTGAADDSGLPNDRFFAVRPEGSVSTLKIQRTERGDSAVYLCASSLTGTKGAYEQYFGPGTRLTVT.